This T cell receptor beta chain was identified during a study of Ad26.COV2.S vaccination and SARS-CoV-2 variants. Findings and caveats of the study: Quantification of TCR breadth and depth may have yielded underestimates of total T cell responses.

Germline CDR1 SGHRS, CDR2 YFSETQ. The CDR3 has 17 amino acids. The V and J ends lost 4 bases and 8 bases, in that order; junction bases with no gene match: 16. Treatment specified: 15 to 20 received Ad26.COV2.S at low or high dose, single or two shots; about 5 received placebo; per-sample allocation not given. The samples were gathered on day 63 after the first injection of vaccine or placebo. What was given as vaccine was an Ad26 vector encoding Wuhan-strain SARS-CoV-2 spike. Assay used: immunoSEQ multiplex PCR; TCRdb lists only in-frame clones, some missing. The sample includes hundreds of thousands of clones, around 92% of them seen just once. The table lists this clone with a count of one. The antigen remains undetermined.

This rearrangement joins TRBV5-1 to TRBJ2-1, with 9 bases fitting TRBD2. The source material was peripheral blood, sampled in a trial of Ad26.COV2.S vaccine versus placebo. This sequence originates from a person aged 18-60 years who received the Ad26.COV2.S COVID-19 vaccine or a placebo. CDR3 region: CASSLRGDSGGGDEQFF. CDR3 nucleotide sequence: TGCGCCAGCAGCCTCCGCGGGGATAGCGGGGGAGGCGATGAGCAGTTCTTC.